This paragraph reports one T cell receptor beta chain. Its specificity is not known. The assay was run at survey level. Only in-frame clones appear in the TCRdb table, and some are missing; sequencing was by immunoSEQ multiplex PCR. The table records about 95,000 clones, about three quarters of them present only once. This entry comes from a study of fetal regulatory T cell absence and autoimmunity. In the study overall: IPEX patients had exocrine pancreas autoimmunity without clinical diabetes.

CDR1 and CDR2 from the germline V gene are SGHDT and YYEEEE. Trimming removed 6 bases from V and 4 bases from J; junction bases left unmatched: 2. The CDR3 consists of 13 residues. Study-level findings and limits: Some top pancreas TCR clones were over 90-fold enriched versus cord blood.

This clonotype originated in a male donor with IPEX syndrome. This chain connects TRBV5-6 to TRBJ2-1; 9 bases align to TRBD2. The sample consisted of pancreas tissue. The CDR3 reads CASNAGGYNEQFF. In nucleotides, the CDR3 is TGTGCCAGCAACGCGGGAGGGTACAATGAGCAGTTCTTC.